This T cell receptor (beta chain) came from a study of cytomegalovirus exposure and HLA in healthy donors. TCRdb's table, derived via immunoSEQ multiplex PCR, lists solely in-frame clones and lacks some. The sample has approximately 65,000 clones; about 90% are singletons. V shed 5 bases and J shed 8 bases, with 12 bases lying between them. This CDR3 has 12 amino acids. Germline assignment: CDR1 MNHEY and CDR2 SVGAGI. This receptor was obtained from a man between 18 and 35 years old in good health and CMV-seronegative. The chain recombines TRBV6-5 with TRBJ1-2; unclear D gene. The specimen sequenced was PBMCs. The CDR3 DNA is TGTGCCAGCAGTCGGGATACCCACGGCTACACCTTC. It is translated as CASSRDTHGYTF.